The 9 T cell receptor beta chains in this list originate from one sample, sequenced in a study of beta chain features in type 1 diabetes. Expressed TCRB transcripts were sequenced after all isolated RNA was converted to cDNA. Assay used: immunoSEQ multiplex PCR; TCRdb lists only in-frame clones, some missing. The table records 300,000 or so clones, approximately 8.2% of them present only once. Sequences were obtained from central memory CD4+ T cells from blood. The receptors were gathered from a woman younger than 30 in good health.

This clone was seen only a few times. V is TRBV6-5 and J is TRBJ1-3; D gene unclear. V lost 0 bases and J 0 bases, leaving 3 bases between the germline ends. CDR3 size: 14 residues. Germline CDR1 reads MNHEY; CDR2 reads SVGAGI. The chain's CDR3 is CASSYSFSGNTIYF. CDR3 sequence (DNA): TGTGCCAGCAGTTACTCGTTCTCTGGAAACACCATATATTTT.

The chain uses TRBV7-2 and TRBJ2-5; tentatively, D is TRBD2 (5 bases). The V and J ends lost 0 bases and 7 bases respectively, with 12 bases between them. CDR3 length equals 14 residues. From germline, CDR1 is SGHTA and CDR2 FQGNSA. This CDR3 reads CASSLAREIGTQYF. The CDR3 DNA follows: TGTGCCAGCAGCTTAGCACGGGAAATTGGGACCCAGTACTTC.

The chain is built from TRBV5-1 and TRBJ2-3; 7 nucleotides align to TRBD1. Germline lookup yields CDR1 SGHRS and CDR2 YFSETQ. This CDR3 is 13 amino acids long. The V segment lost 8 bases and the J segment 5 bases; nucleotides outside the gene matches: 8. DNA of the CDR3: TGCGCCAGTAGACAGGGAGACGGAGATACGCAGTATTTT. Its translation: CASRQGDGDTQYF.

This clone was counted between two and nine times. The J gene is TRBJ2-7, the V gene TRBV4-3; unclear D gene. V was cut by 0 bases and J by 9 bases, with 15 bases left in between. The germline V gene has CDR1 LGHNA and CDR2 YSLEER. The CDR3 runs 14 residues. The CDR3 is CASSQDHSSSRQYF. The CDR3 DNA sequence: TGCGCCAGCAGCCAAGATCACTCATCCTCCCGGCAGTACTTC.

The chain uses TRBV5-6 and TRBJ2-2, with D maybe TRBD1 (5 bases). Trimming left V 4 bases short and J 1 base short, with 11 bases between. CDR3 size: 15 residues. From germline, CDR1 is SGHDT and CDR2 YYEEEE. The CDR3 is CASSPQGLNTGELFF. CDR3 DNA sequence: TGTGCCAGCAGCCCGCAGGGATTGAACACCGGGGAGCTGTTTTTT. Full variable domain (rest looked up from reference TRBV5-6 and TRBJ2-2): DAGVTQSPTHLIKTRGQQVTLRCSPKSGHDTVSWYQQALGQGPQFIFQYYEEEERQRGNFPDRFSGHQFPNYSSELNVNALLLGDSALYLCASSPQGLNTGELFFGEGSRLTVL.

The V call is TRBV7-2, the J call TRBJ2-1; TRBD1 or TRBD2 may be the D gene (6 bases each). The V gene lost 4 bases and the J gene lost 0 bases, with 13 bases spanning the gap. The CDR3 is made up of 16 amino acids. CDR1 is SGHTA, CDR2 FQGNSA, per germline. The CDR3 spells CASSSRGRSSYNEQFF. As DNA, the CDR3 is TGTGCCAGCAGCTCCCGGGGGCGGAGCTCCTACAATGAGCAGTTCTTC.

This clone was detected a few times. This chain connects TRBV9 to TRBJ1-1; D call uncertain. This CDR3 comprises 13 residues. CDR1 and CDR2 (germline): SGDLS, YYNGEE. V gave up 3 bases and J gave up 5 bases, with 11 bases separating them. In DNA, the CDR3 is TGTGCCAGCAGCGCCGAAGTCCAGACTGAAGCTTTCTTT. Translating gives CASSAEVQTEAFF.

This clone was found many times. The chain combines TRBV6-5 with TRBJ2-2; maybe TRBD2 (5 bases). The CDR3 runs 13 residues. Trimming cost V 6 bases and J 1 base, with 6 bases left between them. The germline V gene has CDR1 MNHEY and CDR2 SVGAGI. The DNA for the CDR3 is TGTGCCAGCAGCGGGAAGAACACCGGGGAGCTGTTTTTT. Translating gives CASSGKNTGELFF.

This clone appeared a few times. J is TRBJ2-2 and V is TRBV28; unclear D gene. V gave up 5 bases and J gave up 4 bases, with 5 bases separating them. Germline lookup yields CDR1 MDHEN and CDR2 SYDVKM. The CDR3 has 12 residues. CDR3 residues: CASSIITGELFF. For the CDR3, the DNA is TGTGCCAGCAGTATTATCACCGGGGAGCTGTTTTTT.